This T cell receptor (beta chain) originates from a study of post-analysis software for immune sequencing data. Findings and caveats of the study: Same-batch samples co-clustered strongly by F measure. In patients, four to six TRBV segments were more frequent than in controls, with TRBV5-6, TRBV5-1 and TRBV20-1 among them.

There are 15 residues in the CDR3. V lost 1 base to trimming and J lost 9 bases; unmatched junction nucleotides: 4. Turning to this clonotype: Its cognate antigen is unknown.

The TCR beta cDNA libraries carried unique molecular identifiers. Each CDR3 protein is one row after TCRdb ran MiXCR on the PCR reads. The profile shows hundreds of thousands of distinct CDR3 sequences, 44% of them singletons. The sequence was obtained from a girl aged 5-17 years with multiple sclerosis. The sample taken for sequencing was blood. The chain is built from TRBV12-3 or TRBV12-4 and TRBJ2-1; TRBD1 matches at 12 bases. CDR3 in amino acids: CASSLGDRGRVEQFF. CDR3 in DNA: TGTGCCAGCAGTTTAGGGGACAGGGGGCGCGTTGAGCAGTTCTTC.